What follows are 31 T cell receptor beta chains derived from one specimen sequenced in a study of vaccination effects on CD4 cells after COVID-19. Their antigen targets remain unknown. ViraFEST expansion of antigen-specific CD4+ T cells with viral peptide pools preceded sequencing. Culture lasted about ten days before CD4+ T cell isolation. The person's infection with SARS-CoV-2, confirmed by PCR, took place between March and December 2020. Using immunoSEQ multiplex PCR, the repertoire was profiled, and TCRdb retains in-frame clones only, with some absent. Among more than 35,000 clones listed, around 69% were seen once. The sample consisted of CD4+ T cells from PBMCs cultured with HCoV-NL63 spike peptides, taken before COVID-19 vaccination. These receptors were obtained from a human donor who had a prior SARS-CoV-2 infection.

This clone was seen just once. V gene TRBV15 combines with J gene TRBJ2-7; a possible D gene is TRBD2 (6 bases). V was trimmed by 5 bases and J by 5 bases, leaving 25 bases between them. CDR1 and CDR2 from the germline V gene are LNHNV and YYDKDF (reference sequence). The CDR3 length is 17 residues. CDR3 in DNA: TGTGCCACCAGCCCAGACTTAAAGTACGGGAGATCCCACGAGCAGTACTTC. Translated, it gives CATSPDLKYGRSHEQYF.

The chain has TRBV7-8 and TRBJ1-3, with 10 nucleotides matching TRBD1. This CDR3 is 18 amino acids long. Looked up from germline, CDR1 is SGHVS and CDR2 is FQNEAQ. J gave up 4 bases and V 1 base, and 10 bases lay outside the gene matches. CDR3 sequence (DNA): TGTGCCAGCAGCTTAGGCCGAGGGACAGGGGATAGGGGAAACACCATATATTTT. Its translation is CASSLGRGTGDRGNTIYF. The full variable domain, completed using reference TRBV7-8 and TRBJ1-3, is GAGVSQSPRYKVAKRGQDVALRCDPISGHVSLFWYQQALGQGPEFLTYFQNEAQLDKSGLPSDRFFAERPEGSVSTLKIQRTQQEDSAVYLCASSLGRGTGDRGNTIYFGEGSWLTVV.

The rearrangement links TRBV6-2 or TRBV6-3 to TRBJ2-2; D ambiguous. Germline values: CDR1 MNHEY, CDR2 SVGEGT. Deletions cut 2 bases from V and 6 bases from J, with 7 bases between. The CDR3 runs 13 residues. CDR3 loop: CASSYRASGELFF. The CDR3 region has the DNA TGTGCCAGCAGTTACAGGGCGTCCGGGGAGCTGTTTTTT.

This chain joins TRBV7-9 and TRBJ2-7, with a tentative D call TRBD1 (6 bases). The V gene's germline CDR1 is SEHNR and CDR2 FQNEAQ (reference sequence). CDR3 length: 14 residues. Trimming took 1 base from V and 6 from J, leaving 13 bases between them. CDR3 protein: CASSLGVLGAEQYF. The CDR3 DNA is TGTGCCAGCAGCTTAGGTGTCTTGGGGGCCGAGCAGTACTTC.

This rearrangement joins TRBV7-9 to TRBJ1-3; D is possibly TRBD1 (5 bases). V lost 1 base and J 1 base, leaving 14 bases between the germline ends. CDR3 length equals 17 residues. Germline CDR1 reads SEHNR; CDR2 reads FQNEAQ (reference sequence). CDR3 nucleotide sequence: TGTGCCAGCAGCTTAGGATGGGGGGTTCGGTCTGGAAACACCATATATTTT. The encoded protein is CASSLGWGVRSGNTIYF.

The genes are TRBV19 and TRBJ2-5, with 7 bases lining up with TRBD2. The CDR3 has 15 residues. V trimming: 1 base; J trimming: 2 bases; junction bases outside the gene matches: 4. In germline, CDR1 is LNHDA, CDR2 SQIVND (reference sequence). Written as DNA, the CDR3 is TGTGCCAGTAGTATAGGCCTAGCGGTACAAGAGACCCAGTACTTC. It codes for CASSIGLAVQETQYF.

V is TRBV29-1 and J is TRBJ2-7, with 8 positions matching TRBD2. CDR3 length equals 14 residues. Germline CDR1 and CDR2: SQVTM and ANQGSEA. With V trimmed by 4 bases and J by 1 base, 6 bases remained unmatched. This chain's CDR3 is CSVVGTSGSYEQYF. Here the CDR3 DNA reads TGCAGCGTTGTAGGTACTAGCGGTTCCTACGAGCAGTACTTC.

CDR3: CASSYLLLAGGPGEQYF. The CDR3 nucleotides are TGTGCCAGCAGTTACCTCTTACTAGCGGGAGGGCCGGGCGAGCAGTACTTC. V gene TRBV6-2 or TRBV6-3 combines with J gene TRBJ2-7; 13 bases line up with TRBD2. With 2 bases clipped from V and 6 bases from J, the junction kept 10 bases outside the gene matches. In germline, CDR1 is MNHEY, CDR2 SVGEGT. This CDR3 region has 17 residues.

This clone has only a few counts. The chain has TRBV29-1 and TRBJ2-3; D may be TRBD1 or TRBD2 (5 bases each). The CDR3 loop spans 15 amino acids. Germline values: CDR1 SQVTM, CDR2 ANQGSEA. V lost 6 bases to trimming and J lost 0 bases, with 16 bases between them. The CDR3 sequence: CSVRGDPLSTDTQYF. In DNA form, the CDR3 reads TGCAGCGTCAGAGGGGACCCCCTTAGCACAGATACGCAGTATTTT.

The CDR3 DNA sequence: TGTGCCAGCTCCCTCGGGTTTGATGAGCAGTTCTTC. Its translation: CASSLGFDEQFF. The rearrangement links TRBV18 to TRBJ2-1, with D unresolved. The CDR3 has 12 residues. Germline V gives CDR1 KGHSH, CDR2 LQKENI. Between the trimmed V and J ends, which lost 6 bases and 8 bases, there was a span of 11 bases.

V gene TRBV29-1 combines with J gene TRBJ2-1; D gene ambiguous. Trimming shortened V by 2 bases and J by 7 bases, and 12 bases separated the two germline ends. This CDR3 contains 13 residues. The germline gives CDR1 SQVTM, CDR2 ANQGSEA. The CDR3 nucleotides are TGCAGCGTTGAATCCAGCTTCGGGAATGAGCAGTTCTTC. Protein product: CSVESSFGNEQFF.

This clone was recorded once. The chain is built from TRBV9 and TRBJ2-5; maybe TRBD2 (5 bases). Trimming removed 3 bases at V and 5 bases at J, with 17 bases between. This CDR3 spans 15 amino acids. Germline lookup yields CDR1 SGDLS and CDR2 YYNGEE. This CDR3 reads CASSGHSDSYETQYF. The DNA for the CDR3 is TGTGCCAGCAGCGGCCACTCGGACTCATATGAGACCCAGTACTTC.

The chain joins TRBV10-3 to TRBJ2-3; 7 bases fit TRBD2. Per the germline V gene, CDR1 is ENHRY and CDR2 is SYGVKD. Trimming cost V 0 bases and J 6 bases; bases outside gene matches: 12. This CDR3 is 17 amino acids long. The CDR3 is CAISESLGGSNPDTQYF. CDR3 DNA sequence: TGTGCCATCAGTGAGTCGTTAGGCGGGAGTAACCCGGATACGCAGTATTTT.

This chain connects TRBV5-1 to TRBJ1-1; D not resolved. Trimming took 2 bases from V and 0 from J, leaving 5 bases between them. The CDR3 totals 13 residues. The germline gives CDR1 SGHRS, CDR2 YFSETQ. This CDR3 is CASSFGMNTEAFF. CDR3 nucleotides: TGCGCCAGCAGCTTCGGTATGAACACTGAAGCTTTCTTT.

The sample holds a few counts of this clone. The V call is TRBV18, the J call TRBJ1-6, with 9 bases lining up with TRBD1. V gave up 3 bases and J gave up 14 bases; unmatched junction bases: 5. The CDR3 has 13 amino acids. Germline V gives CDR1 KGHSH, CDR2 LQKENI. In nucleotides, the CDR3 is TGTGCCAGCTCACCGGTCGGACAGGGGACCCTCCACTTT. Translating gives CASSPVGQGTLHF.

The rearrangement uses TRBV7-3 and TRBJ1-3, with D possibly matching TRBD1 (5 bases). Trimming cost V 2 bases and J 4 bases, with 12 bases left between them. This CDR3 contains 15 residues. CDR1 and CDR2 (germline): SGHTA, FQGTGA. CDR3: CASSLDGREGNTIYF. The CDR3 DNA reads TGTGCCAGCAGCTTAGATGGCAGGGAAGGAAACACCATATATTTT. The variable domain in full, completed from reference TRBV7-3 and TRBJ1-3, reads GAGVSQTPSNKVTEKGKYVELRCDPISGHTALYWYRQSLGQGPEFLIYFQGTGAADDSGLPNDRFFAVRPEGSVSTLKIQRTERGDSAVYLCASSLDGREGNTIYFGEGSWLTVV.

This clone was seen a few times. V is TRBV7-2 and J is TRBJ2-3, with no clear D. From germline, CDR1 is SGHTA and CDR2 FQGNSA. The ends were cut back, 5 bases at V and 10 bases at J, with 10 bases in the middle. The CDR3 consists of 11 residues. As DNA, the CDR3 is TGTGCCAGCAGCCTCACCGGGCCGCAGTATTTT. It codes for CASSLTGPQYF.

This chain joins TRBV3-1 (or the pseudogene TRBV3-2) and TRBJ2-5; 7 nucleotides line up with TRBD2. With 1 base clipped from V and 7 bases from J, the junction kept 9 bases outside the gene matches. Germline lookup yields CDR1 LGHDT and CDR2 YNNKEL (reference sequence). The CDR3 consists of 15 residues. This CDR3 is CASSQGGPPGGTQYF. The CDR3 DNA reads TGTGCCAGCAGCCAAGGGGGACCGCCGGGGGGGACCCAGTACTTC.

This clone was counted a few times. The V and J genes are TRBV5-4 and TRBJ1-6; 7 positions match TRBD1. CDR1 is SGHNT, CDR2 YYREEE, per germline (reference sequence). The CDR3 has 15 amino acids. V was pared by 0 bases and J by 5 bases, with 2 bases of the junction left unmatched. CDR3 residues: CASSLDRGNNSPLHF. The CDR3 nucleotides read TGTGCCAGCAGCTTGGACAGGGGCAATAATTCACCCCTCCACTTT.

The count of this clone is one. V gene TRBV5-1 combines with J gene TRBJ2-3; 12 bases line up with TRBD2. The length of the CDR3 is 18 residues. The V and J ends lost 2 bases and 0 bases, in that order; junction bases with no gene match: 7. From germline, CDR1 is SGHRS and CDR2 YFSETQ. In DNA, the CDR3 is TGCGCCAGCAGCTTCATCAGGACTAGCGGGGCTAGCACAGATACGCAGTATTTT. As protein: CASSFIRTSGASTDTQYF.

This sequence joins TRBV9 and TRBJ2-1; D might be TRBD2 (5 bases). The CDR3 runs to 16 residues. Trimming pared 3 bases from V and 0 bases from J, leaving 13 bases between. Germline V gene lookup returns CDR1 SGDLS and CDR2 YYNGEE. The CDR3 reads CASSGVDSSSYNEQFF. The CDR3 DNA is TGTGCCAGCAGCGGGGTGGACTCGAGCTCCTACAATGAGCAGTTCTTC.

The J gene is TRBJ2-2, the V gene TRBV21-1; TRBD1 reflects the table's D call only, with no check against the DNA. TRBV21-1 is a known pseudogene. This CDR3 is 14 amino acids long. In nucleotides, the CDR3 is TGTGCCAGCAGCAAAAACAGGGGTACCGGGGAGCTGTTTTTT. It codes for CASSKNRGTGELFF.

The chain links TRBV19 to TRBJ1-2, with D perhaps TRBD1 (5 bases). Per the germline V gene, CDR1 is LNHDA and CDR2 is SQIVND (reference sequence). This CDR3 has 12 residues. V lost 6 bases and J lost 7, with 12 bases in between. CDR3 DNA sequence: TGTGCCAGTAGACCCGGGGGTTCTGGCTACACCTTC. This sequence encodes CASRPGGSGYTF.

The V call is TRBV10-3, the J call TRBJ2-3, with TRBD2 matching 7 bases. The CDR3 covers 18 residues. V lost 2 bases to trimming and J lost 0 bases; unmatched junction nucleotides: 11. The germline gives CDR1 ENHRY, CDR2 SYGVKD. CDR3: CAISETPLAETSTDTQYF. The CDR3 nucleotides are TGTGCCATCAGTGAGACCCCCCTAGCGGAGACTAGCACAGATACGCAGTATTTT.

This clone has more than one count but fewer than ten. This chain uses TRBV5-1 with TRBJ1-2; D may be TRBD1 (5 bases). The V and J ends lost 2 bases and 6 bases respectively, with 11 bases between them. From germline, CDR1 is SGHRS and CDR2 YFSETQ. The CDR3 totals 13 residues. CDR3 in amino acids: CASSLEGRDGYTF. The CDR3 nucleotides are TGCGCCAGCAGCTTAGAGGGGCGTGATGGCTACACCTTC.

The chain combines TRBV6-5 with TRBJ2-3, with TRBD2 identical over 14 bases. The length of the CDR3 is 15 residues. V was clipped by 4 bases and J by 3 bases; unmatched bases: 0. Germline V gene sequence: CDR1 MNHEY, CDR2 SVGAGI. CDR3 sequence: CASSWTSGGTDTQYF. The CDR3 DNA is TGTGCCAGCAGTTGGACTAGCGGGGGGACAGATACGCAGTATTTT.

This clone has only a few counts. The chain joins TRBV30 to TRBJ2-3, with 15 bases fitting TRBD2. Germline assignment: CDR1 GTSNPN and CDR2 SVGIG (reference sequence). The CDR3 is 17 amino acids. V lost 6 bases and J lost 2; bases outside the gene matches: 9. As DNA, the CDR3 is TGTGCCTGTCCGGGACTAGCGGGGGGCAGGGTCACAGATACGCAGTATTTT. This encodes CACPGLAGGRVTDTQYF.

V gene TRBV5-5 combines with J gene TRBJ2-2; D remains unclear. Germline assignment: CDR1 SGHKS and CDR2 YYEKEE (reference sequence). V was cut by 4 bases and J by 8 bases, with 18 bases left in between. The CDR3 contains 15 residues. The CDR3 protein is CASSTEPHSTGELFF. The CDR3 nucleotides are TGTGCCAGCAGCACGGAGCCCCACAGTACAGGGGAGCTGTTTTTT.

The J gene is TRBJ2-2, the V gene TRBV30; unclear D gene. Germline loops: CDR1 GTSNPN, CDR2 SVGIG (reference sequence). Trimming removed 1 base from V and 6 bases from J, with 6 bases in between. The CDR3 is 12 amino acids. The CDR3, as DNA: TGTGCCTGGAGTGAGTGGGCCGGGGAGCTGTTTTTT. It codes for CAWSEWAGELFF.

The rearrangement links TRBV24-1 to TRBJ1-2, with D hard to call. Germline loops: CDR1 KGHDR, CDR2 SFDVKD. V lost 1 base and J lost 13, with 15 bases in between. The CDR3 runs 13 residues. The CDR3 sequence is CATSDLSAGLGTF. CDR3 nucleotide sequence: TGTGCCACCAGTGATTTAAGTGCGGGATTAGGCACCTTC.

The chain is built from TRBV11-3 and TRBJ2-7, with TRBD1 matching over 7 bases. The CDR3 is made up of 13 amino acids. Germline V gene sequence: CDR1 SGHNT, CDR2 YENEEA. The V segment lost 1 base and the J segment 6 bases; nucleotides outside the gene matches: 3. The CDR3 protein is CASSLVRTGEQYF. The CDR3 DNA is TGTGCCAGCAGCTTAGTAAGGACAGGCGAGCAGTACTTC.